This TCR beta chain derives from a study of blood T cells in healthy people across ages. A sample-barcoded 5' primer and a J-beta primer mix were used in a second PCR of about 7 to 12 cycles. Every sample produced at least 2.5 million CDR3-containing paired-end reads. MiXCR, run by TCRdb on the 5' RACE reads, gives a single entry per CDR3 protein. In the table there are about 780,000 distinct CDR3 sequences, around a quarter of which are singletons. This clonotype came up many times. Germline V gene data show CDR1 as GTSNPN and CDR2 as SVGIG (reference sequence). After removal of 0 bases from V and 5 bases from J, the junction contained 3 bases not matched to a gene. This CDR3 comprises 15 residues. In addition, the sample was reused for a study of T cells of mothers and their children.

The chain carries TRBV30 and TRBJ2-2; 10 bases match TRBD2. Sequenced material: blood. This receptor was obtained from a boy aged 5-17 years in good health. The CDR3 DNA follows: TGTGCCTGGAGTGTACTAGCGGGAAGGACCGGGGAGCTGTTTTTT. The encoded protein is CAWSVLAGRTGELFF.